Listed here is a single TCR beta chain. Its specificity is unknown. Genomic DNA per cell subset filled all wells of several immunoSEQ plates. As handled by the study authors: As immunoSEQ supplied junction-only sequences (without quality scores), filtering differed. TCRdb's copy holds only in-frame clones and misses some; the assay was immunoSEQ multiplex PCR. V, J and clone size are taken as reported in that table, and D and trimming were inferred from the DNA itself. Among 2 million to 2.5 million clones listed, more than 85% were seen once. Deletions cut 1 base from V and 4 bases from J, with 17 bases between. The CDR3 sequence is 17 residues long. Per the germline V gene, CDR1 is SGHNT and CDR2 is YENEEA. This sample stems from a study of shared clonotypes between healthy human individuals. Whole-study findings and limits: The four-donor shared clonotypes exceeded non-shared clonotypes in generation probability, with non-shared ones scoring lower.

This clonotype originated in a man between 18 and 35 years old in good health. Some clones in this sample may be carry-over from other donors' samples. Source material: naive CD4+ T cells from PBMCs. Regarding subset: CD45RA+ positively selected. The rearrangement links TRBV11-3 to TRBJ2-1, with no clear D. This chain's CDR3 is CASSLGHDPLSYNEQFF. In DNA, the CDR3 is TGTGCCAGCAGCTTAGGACATGACCCTCTCTCTTACAATGAGCAGTTCTTC. The variable domain in full, with the rest retrieved from reference TRBV11-3 and TRBJ2-1, is EAGVVQSPRYKIIEKKQPVAFWCNPISGHNTLYWYLQNLGQGPELLIRYENEEAVDDSQLPKDRFSAERLKGVDSTLKIQPAELGDSAVYLCASSLGHDPLSYNEQFFGPGTRLTVL.